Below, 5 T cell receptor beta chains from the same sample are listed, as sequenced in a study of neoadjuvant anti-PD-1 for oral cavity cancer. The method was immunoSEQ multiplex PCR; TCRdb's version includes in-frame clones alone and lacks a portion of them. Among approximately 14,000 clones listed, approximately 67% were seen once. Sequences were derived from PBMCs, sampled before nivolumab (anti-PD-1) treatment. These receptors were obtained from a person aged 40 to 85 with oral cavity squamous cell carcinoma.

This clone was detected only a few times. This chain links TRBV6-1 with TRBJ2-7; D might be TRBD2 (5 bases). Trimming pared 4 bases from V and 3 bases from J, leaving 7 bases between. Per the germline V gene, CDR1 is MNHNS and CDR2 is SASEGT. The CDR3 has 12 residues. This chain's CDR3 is CASSGRNYEQYF. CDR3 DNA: TGTGCCAGCAGTGGGAGGAACTACGAGCAGTACTTC.

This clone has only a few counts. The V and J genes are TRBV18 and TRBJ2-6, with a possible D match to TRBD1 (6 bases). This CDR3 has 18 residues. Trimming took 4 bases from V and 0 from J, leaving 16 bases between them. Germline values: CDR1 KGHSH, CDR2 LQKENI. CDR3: CASSLRGQLSSGANVLTF. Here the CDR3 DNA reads TGTGCCAGCTCACTACGAGGACAGTTAAGCTCTGGGGCCAACGTCCTGACTTTC.

The CDR3 DNA sequence: TGTGCCAGCAGCGTAGGTCGCGGGGATGGAAACACCATATATTTT. Protein sequence: CASSVGRGDGNTIYF. V usage is TRBV9 and J usage is TRBJ1-3; unclear D gene. The germline gives CDR1 SGDLS, CDR2 YYNGEE. V was clipped by 0 bases and J by 3 bases, with 10 bases between them. This CDR3 comprises 15 residues.

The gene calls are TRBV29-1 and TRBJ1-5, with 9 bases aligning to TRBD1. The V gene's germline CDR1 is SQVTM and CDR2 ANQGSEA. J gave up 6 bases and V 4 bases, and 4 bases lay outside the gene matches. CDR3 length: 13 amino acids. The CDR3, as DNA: TGCAGCGTTGGGGGACAGGGAGGTCAGCCCCAGCATTTT. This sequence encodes CSVGGQGGQPQHF. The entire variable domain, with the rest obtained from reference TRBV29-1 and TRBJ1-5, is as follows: SAVISQKPSRDICQRGTSLTIQCQVDSQVTMMFWYRQQPGQSLTLIATANQGSEATYESGFVIDKFPISRPNLTFSTLTVSNMSPEDSSIYLCSVGGQGGQPQHFGDGTRLSIL.

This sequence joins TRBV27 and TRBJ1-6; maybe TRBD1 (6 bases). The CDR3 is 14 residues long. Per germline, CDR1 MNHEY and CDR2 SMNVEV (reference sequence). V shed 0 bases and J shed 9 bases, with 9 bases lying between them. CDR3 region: CASSLSQGGSPLHF. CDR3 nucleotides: TGTGCCAGCAGTTTATCACAGGGTGGTTCACCCCTCCACTTT.